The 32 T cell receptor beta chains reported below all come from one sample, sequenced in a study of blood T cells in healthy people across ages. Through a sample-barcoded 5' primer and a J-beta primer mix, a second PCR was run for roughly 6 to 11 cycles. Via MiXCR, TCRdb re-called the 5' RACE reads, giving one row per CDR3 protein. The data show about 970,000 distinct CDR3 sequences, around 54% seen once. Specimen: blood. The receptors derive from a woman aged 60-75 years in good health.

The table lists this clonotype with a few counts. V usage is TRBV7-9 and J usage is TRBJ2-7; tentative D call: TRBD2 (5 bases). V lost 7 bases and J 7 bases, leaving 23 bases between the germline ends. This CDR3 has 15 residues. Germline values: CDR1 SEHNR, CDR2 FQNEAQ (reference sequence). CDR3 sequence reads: CASTPGVGVLKEQYF. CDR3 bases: TGTGCCAGCACACCCGGGGTCGGGGTATTGAAGGAGCAGTACTTC.

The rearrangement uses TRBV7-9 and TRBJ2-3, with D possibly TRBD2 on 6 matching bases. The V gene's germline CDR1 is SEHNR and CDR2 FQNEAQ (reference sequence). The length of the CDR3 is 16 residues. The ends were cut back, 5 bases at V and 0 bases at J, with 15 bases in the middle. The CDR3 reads CASSGLLATSTDTQYF. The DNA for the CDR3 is TGTGCCAGCAGCGGCCTCCTAGCGACGAGCACAGATACGCAGTATTTT.

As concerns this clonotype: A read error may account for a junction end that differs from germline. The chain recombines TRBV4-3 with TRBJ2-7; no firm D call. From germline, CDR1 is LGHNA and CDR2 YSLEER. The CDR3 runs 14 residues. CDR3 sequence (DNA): TGCGCCAGCAGCCAAGATCCAGTGAACTACGCGCAGTACTTC. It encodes CASSQDPVNYAQYF.

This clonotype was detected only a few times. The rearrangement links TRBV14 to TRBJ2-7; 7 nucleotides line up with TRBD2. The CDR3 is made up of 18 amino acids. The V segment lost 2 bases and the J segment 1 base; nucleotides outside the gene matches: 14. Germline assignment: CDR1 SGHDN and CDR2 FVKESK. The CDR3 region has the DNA TGTGCCAGCAGCCAAAGGCGAGGAAGCGGGATCCTTTCCTACGAGCAGTACTTC. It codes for CASSQRRGSGILSYEQYF.

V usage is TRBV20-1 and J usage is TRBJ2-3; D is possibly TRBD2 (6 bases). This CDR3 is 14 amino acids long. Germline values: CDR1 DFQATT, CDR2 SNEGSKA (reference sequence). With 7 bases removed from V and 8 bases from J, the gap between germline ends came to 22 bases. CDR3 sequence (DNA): TGCAGTGTCGACGGCCCACTAGCTTCGGTTACGCAGTATTTT. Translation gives CSVDGPLASVTQYF.

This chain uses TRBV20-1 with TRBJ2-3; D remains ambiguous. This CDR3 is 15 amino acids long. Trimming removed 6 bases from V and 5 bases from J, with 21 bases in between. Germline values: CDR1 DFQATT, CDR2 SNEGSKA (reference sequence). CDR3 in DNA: TGCAGTGCAAGACCGCTAAGCATTCTATTAGATACGCAGTATTTT. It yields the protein CSARPLSILLDTQYF.

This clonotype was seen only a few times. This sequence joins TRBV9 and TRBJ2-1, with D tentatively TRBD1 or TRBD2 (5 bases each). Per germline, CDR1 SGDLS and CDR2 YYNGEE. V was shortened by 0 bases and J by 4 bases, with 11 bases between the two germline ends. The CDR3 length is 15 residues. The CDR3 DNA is TGTGCCAGCAGCGTAGCTGGGGACCAATACAATGAGCAGTTCTTC. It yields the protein CASSVAGDQYNEQFF.

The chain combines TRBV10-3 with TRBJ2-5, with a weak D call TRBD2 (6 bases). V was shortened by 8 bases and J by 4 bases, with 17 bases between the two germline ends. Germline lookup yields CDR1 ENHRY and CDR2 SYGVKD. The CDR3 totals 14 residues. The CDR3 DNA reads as TGTGCCATCCGCGGGTCATACGGGAGAGAGACCCAGTACTTC. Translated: CAIRGSYGRETQYF.

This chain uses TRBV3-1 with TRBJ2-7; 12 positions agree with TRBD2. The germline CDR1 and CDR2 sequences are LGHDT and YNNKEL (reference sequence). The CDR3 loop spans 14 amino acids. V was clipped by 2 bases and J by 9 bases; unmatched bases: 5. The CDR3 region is CASSQKLAGGGQYF. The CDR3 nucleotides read TGTGCCAGCAGCCAAAAACTAGCGGGAGGCGGGCAGTACTTC.

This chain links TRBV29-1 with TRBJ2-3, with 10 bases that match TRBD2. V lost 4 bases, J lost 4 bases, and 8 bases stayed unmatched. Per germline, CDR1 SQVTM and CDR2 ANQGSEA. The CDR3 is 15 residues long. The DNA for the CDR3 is TGCAGCGTTGCCCATGCTAGCGGGAGATCAGATACGCAGTATTTT. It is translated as CSVAHASGRSDTQYF.

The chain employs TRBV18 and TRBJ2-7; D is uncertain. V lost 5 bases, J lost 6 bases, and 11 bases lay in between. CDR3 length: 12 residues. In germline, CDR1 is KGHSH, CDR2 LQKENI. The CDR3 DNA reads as TGTGCCAGCTCAAATCGCGCGACCGAGCAGTACTTC. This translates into CASSNRATEQYF.

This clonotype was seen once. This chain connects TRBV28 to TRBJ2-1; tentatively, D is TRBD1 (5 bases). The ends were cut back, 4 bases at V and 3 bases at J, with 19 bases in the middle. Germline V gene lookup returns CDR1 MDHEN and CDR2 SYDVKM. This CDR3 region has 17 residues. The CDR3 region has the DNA TGTGCCAGCAGTTCCCTGCAGGGCTCTAGGCTCTACAATGAGCAGTTCTTC. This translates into CASSSLQGSRLYNEQFF.

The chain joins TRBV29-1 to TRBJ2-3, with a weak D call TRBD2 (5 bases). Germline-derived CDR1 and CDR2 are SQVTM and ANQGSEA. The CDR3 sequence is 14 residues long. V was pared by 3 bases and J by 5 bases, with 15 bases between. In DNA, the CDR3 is TGCAGCGTTGACGGCCACACCCGGGGAGATACGCAGTATTTT. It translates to CSVDGHTRGDTQYF.

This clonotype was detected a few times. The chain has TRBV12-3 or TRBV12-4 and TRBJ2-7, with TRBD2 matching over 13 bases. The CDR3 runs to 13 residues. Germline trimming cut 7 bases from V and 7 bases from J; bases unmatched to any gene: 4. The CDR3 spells CASIPTSGREQYF. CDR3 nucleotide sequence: TGTGCCAGCATACCGACTAGCGGGAGGGAGCAGTACTTC.

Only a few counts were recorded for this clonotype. In nucleotides, the CDR3 is TGTGCCAGCATCTACAAAGGGAGCGGGAGCTCGGCCAATGAGCAGTTCTTC. This gives the protein CASIYKGSGSSANEQFF. The gene calls are TRBV6-6 and TRBJ2-1, with 8 bases identical to TRBD2. The V gene end was trimmed by 7 bases and the J gene end by 6 bases; junction bases not matched to a gene: 17. CDR1 and CDR2 from the germline V gene are MNHNY and SVGAGI (reference sequence). The CDR3 totals 17 residues.

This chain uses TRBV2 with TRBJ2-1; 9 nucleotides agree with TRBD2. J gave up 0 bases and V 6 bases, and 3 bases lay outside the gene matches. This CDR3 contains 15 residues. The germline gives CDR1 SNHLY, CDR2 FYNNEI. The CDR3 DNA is TGTGCCAGCAGGACTAGCGGACACTCCTACAATGAGCAGTTCTTC. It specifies CASRTSGHSYNEQFF.

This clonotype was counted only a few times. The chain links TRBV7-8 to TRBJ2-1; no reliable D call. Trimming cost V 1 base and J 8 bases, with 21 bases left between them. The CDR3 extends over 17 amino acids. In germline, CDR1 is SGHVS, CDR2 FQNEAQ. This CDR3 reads CASSLEALWRPYDEQFF. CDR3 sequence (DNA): TGTGCCAGCAGCTTAGAGGCCCTATGGCGGCCGTACGATGAGCAGTTCTTC. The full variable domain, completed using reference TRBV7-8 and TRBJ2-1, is GAGVSQSPRYKVAKRGQDVALRCDPISGHVSLFWYQQALGQGPEFLTYFQNEAQLDKSGLPSDRFFAERPEGSVSTLKIQRTQQEDSAVYLCASSLEALWRPYDEQFFGPGTRLTVL.

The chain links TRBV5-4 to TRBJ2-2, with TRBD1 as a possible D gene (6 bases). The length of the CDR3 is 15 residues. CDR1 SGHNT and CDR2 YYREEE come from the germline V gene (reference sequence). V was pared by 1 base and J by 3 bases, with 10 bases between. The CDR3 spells CASSLRTAHTGELFF. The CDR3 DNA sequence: TGTGCCAGCAGCTTGCGGACAGCCCACACCGGGGAGCTGTTTTTT.

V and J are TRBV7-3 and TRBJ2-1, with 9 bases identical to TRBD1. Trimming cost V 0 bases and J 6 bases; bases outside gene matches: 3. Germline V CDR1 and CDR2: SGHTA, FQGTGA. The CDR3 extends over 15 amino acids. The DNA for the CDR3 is TGTGCCAGCAGCTTAACCCGGGACAGGGTCAATGAGCAGTTCTTC. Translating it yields CASSLTRDRVNEQFF. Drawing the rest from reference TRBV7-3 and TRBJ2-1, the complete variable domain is GAGVSQTPSNKVTEKGKYVELRCDPISGHTALYWYRQSLGQGPEFLIYFQGTGAADDSGLPNDRFFAVRPEGSVSTLKIQRTERGDSAVYLCASSLTRDRVNEQFFGPGTRLTVL.

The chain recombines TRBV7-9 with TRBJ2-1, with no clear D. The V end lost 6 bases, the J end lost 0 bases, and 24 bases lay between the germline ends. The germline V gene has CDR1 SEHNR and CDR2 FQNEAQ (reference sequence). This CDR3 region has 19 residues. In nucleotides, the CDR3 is TGTGCCAGCAGAAAACTCCCCGTTAGGGCTCATAGCTCCTACAATGAGCAGTTCTTC. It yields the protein CASRKLPVRAHSSYNEQFF.

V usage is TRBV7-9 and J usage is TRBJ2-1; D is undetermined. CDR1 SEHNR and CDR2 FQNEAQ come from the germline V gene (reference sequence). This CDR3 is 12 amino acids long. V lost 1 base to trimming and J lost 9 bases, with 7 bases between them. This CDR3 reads CASSLEYVEQFF. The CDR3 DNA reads TGTGCCAGCAGCTTAGAATATGTTGAGCAGTTCTTC.

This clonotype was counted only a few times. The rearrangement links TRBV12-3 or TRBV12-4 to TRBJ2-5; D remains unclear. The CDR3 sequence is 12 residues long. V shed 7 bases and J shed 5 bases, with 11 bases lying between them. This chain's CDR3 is CASTLLGETQYF. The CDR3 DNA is TGTGCCAGCACCCTTCTCGGGGAGACCCAGTACTTC.

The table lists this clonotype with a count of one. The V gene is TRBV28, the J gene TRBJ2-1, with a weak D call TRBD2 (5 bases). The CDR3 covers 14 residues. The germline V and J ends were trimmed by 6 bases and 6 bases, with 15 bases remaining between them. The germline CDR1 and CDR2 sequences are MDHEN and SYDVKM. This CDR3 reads CASRWERGRNEQFF. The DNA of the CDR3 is TGTGCCAGCAGATGGGAGCGTGGTCGCAATGAGCAGTTCTTC.

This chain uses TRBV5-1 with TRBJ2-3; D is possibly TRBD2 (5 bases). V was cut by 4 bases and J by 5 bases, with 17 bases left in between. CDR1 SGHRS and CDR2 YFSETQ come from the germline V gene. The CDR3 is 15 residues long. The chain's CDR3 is CASSVLGRGEDTQYF. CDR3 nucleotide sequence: TGCGCCAGCAGCGTCTTAGGCCGGGGAGAAGATACGCAGTATTTT.

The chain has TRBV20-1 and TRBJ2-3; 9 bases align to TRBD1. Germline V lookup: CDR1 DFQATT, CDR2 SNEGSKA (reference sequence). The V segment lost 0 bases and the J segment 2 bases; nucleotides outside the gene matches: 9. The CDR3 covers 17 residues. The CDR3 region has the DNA TGCAGTGCTAGAGATGTCCCCGGGACAGGGTCCACAGATACGCAGTATTTT. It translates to CSARDVPGTGSTDTQYF.

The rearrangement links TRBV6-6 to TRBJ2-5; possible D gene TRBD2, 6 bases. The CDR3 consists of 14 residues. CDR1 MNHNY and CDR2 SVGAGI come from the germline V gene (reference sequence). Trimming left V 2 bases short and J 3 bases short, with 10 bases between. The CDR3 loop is CASSYGGFKETQYF. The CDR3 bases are TGTGCCAGCAGTTACGGGGGGTTTAAAGAGACCCAGTACTTC.

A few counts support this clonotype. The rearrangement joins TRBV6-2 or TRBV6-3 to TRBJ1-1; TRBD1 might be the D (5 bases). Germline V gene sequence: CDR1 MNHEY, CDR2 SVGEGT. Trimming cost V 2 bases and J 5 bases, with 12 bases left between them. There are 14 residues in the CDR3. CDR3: CASSYGDSRTEAFF. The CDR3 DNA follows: TGTGCCAGCAGTTACGGCGACAGCCGGACTGAAGCTTTCTTT.

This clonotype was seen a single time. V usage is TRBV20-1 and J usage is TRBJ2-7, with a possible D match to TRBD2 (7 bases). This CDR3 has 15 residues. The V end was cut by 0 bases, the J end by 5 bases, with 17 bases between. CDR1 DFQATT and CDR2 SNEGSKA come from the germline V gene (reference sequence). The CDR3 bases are TGCAGTGCTAGAGATGCGCAGGGGAGGGCCAACGAGCAGTACTTC. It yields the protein CSARDAQGRANEQYF.

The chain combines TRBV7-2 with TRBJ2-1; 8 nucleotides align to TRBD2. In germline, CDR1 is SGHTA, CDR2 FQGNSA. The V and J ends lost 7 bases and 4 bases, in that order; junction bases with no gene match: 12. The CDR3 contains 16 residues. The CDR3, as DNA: TGTGCCAGCACCCCCGAAGGAGGCGGGAGGTACAATGAGCAGTTCTTC. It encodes CASTPEGGGRYNEQFF.

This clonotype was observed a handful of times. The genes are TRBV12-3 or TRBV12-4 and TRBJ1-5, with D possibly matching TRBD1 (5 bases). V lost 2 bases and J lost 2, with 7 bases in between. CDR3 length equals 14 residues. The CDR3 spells CASSLSGRNQPQHF. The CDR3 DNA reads TGTGCCAGCAGTTTATCGGGACGCAATCAGCCCCAGCATTTT.

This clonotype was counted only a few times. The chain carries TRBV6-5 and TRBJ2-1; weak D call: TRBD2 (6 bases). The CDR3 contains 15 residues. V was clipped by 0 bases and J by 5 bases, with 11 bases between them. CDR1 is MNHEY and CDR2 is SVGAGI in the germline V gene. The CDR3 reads CASSYSAGPHNEQFF. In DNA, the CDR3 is TGTGCCAGCAGTTACTCCGCGGGACCCCACAATGAGCAGTTCTTC.

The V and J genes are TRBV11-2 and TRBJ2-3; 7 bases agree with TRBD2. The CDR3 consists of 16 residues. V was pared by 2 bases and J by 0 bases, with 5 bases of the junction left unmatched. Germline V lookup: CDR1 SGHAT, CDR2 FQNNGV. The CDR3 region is CASSLSREASTDTQYF. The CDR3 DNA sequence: TGTGCCAGCAGCTTATCCCGGGAGGCGAGCACAGATACGCAGTATTTT.